Below are 31 T cell receptor beta chains sequenced from a single sample in a study of cytomegalovirus exposure and HLA in healthy donors. PCR was performed using 60 Vbeta and 13 Jbeta primers. Profiling relied on immunoSEQ multiplex PCR, and the TCRdb table lists in-frame clones only, not all of them. Of 150,000 to 200,000 clones listed, 81% are singletons. The sample consisted of PBMCs. These TCRs come from a woman aged 25 to 39 in good health and CMV-seronegative.

V gene TRBV9 combines with J gene TRBJ2-3; D unresolved. This CDR3 region has 12 residues. The V end was cut by 4 bases, the J end by 2 bases, with 5 bases between. Germline V gene sequence: CDR1 SGDLS, CDR2 YYNGEE. CDR3 region: CASSTHTDTQYF. CDR3 nucleotide sequence: TGTGCCAGCAGCACTCACACAGATACGCAGTATTTT.

The rearrangement links TRBV29-1 to TRBJ2-1; D gene unclear. V lost 7 bases, J lost 5 bases, and 15 bases lay in between. From germline, CDR1 is SQVTM and CDR2 ANQGSEA. The CDR3 is made up of 13 amino acids. CDR3 residues: CSAQVRLDNEQFF. CDR3 DNA: TGCAGCGCCCAGGTAAGGCTGGACAATGAGCAGTTCTTC.

This clone was observed once. The rearrangement uses TRBV27 and TRBJ1-2; 8 bases match TRBD1. The CDR3 contains 14 residues. Per the germline V gene, CDR1 is MNHEY and CDR2 is SMNVEV (reference sequence). After removal of 5 bases from V and 3 bases from J, the junction contained 5 bases not matched to a gene. CDR3 sequence (DNA): TGTGCCAGCAGTATACGGACAGGGCACTATGGCTACACCTTC. Translating gives CASSIRTGHYGYTF.

CDR3 nucleotide sequence: TGTGCCAGCAGTTACTCGCGGCAGGGGTACGAGCAGTACTTC. This codes for CASSYSRQGYEQYF. The chain couples TRBV6-6 to TRBJ2-7; D possibly corresponds to TRBD1 (6 bases). This CDR3 spans 14 amino acids. Per germline, CDR1 MNHNY and CDR2 SVGAGI (reference sequence). V was cut by 0 bases and J by 4 bases, with 10 bases left in between.

The rearrangement uses TRBV7-6 and TRBJ1-1, with D possibly being TRBD1 (6 bases). V shed 0 bases and J shed 1 base, with 15 bases lying between them. Per germline, CDR1 SGHVS and CDR2 FNYEAQ. CDR3 length: 17 residues. CDR3 region: CASSLASTGLTNTEAFF. CDR3 coding DNA: TGTGCCAGCAGCTTAGCTTCGACAGGCTTAACGAACACTGAAGCTTTCTTT.

This chain connects TRBV9 to TRBJ2-7; 9 bases align to TRBD2. V trimming: 4 bases; J trimming: 2 bases; junction bases outside the gene matches: 10. In germline, CDR1 is SGDLS, CDR2 YYNGEE. The CDR3 has 16 residues. The CDR3 region is CASSPQEGLATYEQYF. The CDR3, as DNA: TGTGCCAGCAGCCCCCAGGAGGGACTAGCAACCTACGAGCAGTACTTC.

The chain couples TRBV5-1 to TRBJ1-3; D is unresolved. With 4 bases removed from V and 3 bases from J, the gap between germline ends came to 5 bases. Per the germline V gene, CDR1 is SGHRS and CDR2 is YFSETQ. The CDR3 loop spans 12 amino acids. Written as DNA, the CDR3 is TGCGCCAGCAGCCGAGATGGAAACACCATATATTTT. Translation gives CASSRDGNTIYF.

The gene calls are TRBV6-5 and TRBJ2-3; D gene uncertain. CDR3 length: 13 amino acids. V was shortened by 0 bases and J by 10 bases, with 11 bases between the two germline ends. The germline CDR1 and CDR2 sequences are MNHEY and SVGAGI. The CDR3 loop is CASSYSITSAQYF. The CDR3 nucleotides are TGTGCCAGCAGTTACTCGATTACGAGTGCGCAGTATTTT.

The V call is TRBV6-5, the J call TRBJ1-6, with a possible D match to TRBD1 (5 bases). Trimming shortened V by 2 bases and J by 10 bases, and 12 bases separated the two germline ends. This CDR3 contains 14 residues. Germline V gene lookup returns CDR1 MNHEY and CDR2 SVGAGI. CDR3 DNA: TGTGCCAGCAGTTACGGCGGGGCGCCATCACCCCTCCACTTT. The encoded protein is CASSYGGAPSPLHF.

CDR3 nucleotides: TGTGCCAGCAGCTTAGACCAGCGGAGCACAGATACGCAGTATTTT. This encodes CASSLDQRSTDTQYF. This chain joins TRBV7-9 and TRBJ2-3; D perhaps matches TRBD2 (5 bases). The germline gives CDR1 SEHNR, CDR2 FQNEAQ (reference sequence). The CDR3 spans 15 residues. Trimming took 1 base from V and 0 from J, leaving 8 bases between them.

The V gene is TRBV18, the J gene TRBJ2-1; 8 bases fit TRBD2. In germline, CDR1 is KGHSH, CDR2 LQKENI. CDR3 length equals 16 residues. After removal of 4 bases from V and 9 bases from J, the junction contained 14 bases not matched to a gene. The CDR3 DNA reads as TGTGCCAGCTCACTATCCGGGACTAGATCTGCGAGTGAGCAGTTCTTC. Translated, it gives CASSLSGTRSASEQFF.

The rearrangement joins TRBV7-8 to TRBJ2-5, with TRBD1 as a possible D gene (5 bases). Germline V gene lookup returns CDR1 SGHVS and CDR2 FQNEAQ. The CDR3 runs 15 residues. The germline V and J ends were trimmed by 2 bases and 5 bases, with 15 bases remaining between them. In nucleotides, the CDR3 is TGTGCCAGCAGCTTATTGGGCAGGGTATACGAGACCCAGTACTTC. This encodes CASSLLGRVYETQYF.

The chain recombines TRBV13 with TRBJ2-7; 12 nucleotides match TRBD1. The V segment lost 5 bases and the J segment 7 bases; nucleotides outside the gene matches: 12. The germline V gene encodes CDR1 PRHDT and CDR2 FYEKMQ (reference sequence). The CDR3 has 16 amino acids. The CDR3 spells CASSPPPGQGAREQYF. The CDR3 DNA reads as TGTGCCAGCAGCCCTCCCCCGGGACAGGGGGCAAGAGAGCAGTACTTC.

This clone has just a few counts. This sample also contains other DNA sequences that code for the same CDR3. The rearrangement joins TRBV4-1 to TRBJ2-1, with TRBD2 matching 13 bases. This CDR3 spans 17 amino acids. The V gene end was trimmed by 1 base and the J gene end by 8 bases; junction bases not matched to a gene: 8. The germline V gene has CDR1 MGHRA and CDR2 YSYEKL. Here the CDR3 reads CASSQAPGLAGRHEQFF. The CDR3 DNA reads TGCGCCAGCAGCCAAGCCCCGGGACTAGCGGGGAGGCATGAGCAGTTCTTC.

The V and J genes are TRBV6-5 and TRBJ1-1; D possibly corresponds to TRBD1 (6 bases). This CDR3 is built from 14 residues. V lost 5 bases and J 6 bases, leaving 16 bases between the germline ends. The germline gives CDR1 MNHEY, CDR2 SVGAGI. CDR3 DNA: TGTGCCAGCAGTCCAGGGGCGATTACACCTGAAGCTTTCTTT. This translates into CASSPGAITPEAFF.

This clone was observed a single time. The V call is TRBV27, the J call TRBJ1-6; a possible D gene is TRBD1 (5 bases). Trimming removed 8 bases at V and 4 bases at J, with 15 bases between. The CDR3 runs 15 residues. Germline values: CDR1 MNHEY, CDR2 SMNVEV (reference sequence). In nucleotides, the CDR3 is TGTGCCAGCTCCATCAGACAGCCTTATAATTCACCCCTCCACTTT. It specifies CASSIRQPYNSPLHF.

The genes are TRBV6-6 and TRBJ2-5; 10 nucleotides match TRBD1. The V gene's germline CDR1 is MNHNY and CDR2 SVGAGI (reference sequence). CDR3 size: 15 residues. Losses at the gene ends were 5 bases for V and 11 bases for J; bases not matched to a gene: 14. The CDR3 DNA reads as TGTGCCAGCAGTAGTACCGGGACAGGGGTTGAGGAGCAGTACTTC. It is translated as CASSSTGTGVEEQYF.

The rearrangement joins TRBV21-1 to TRBJ2-2; the table's D call of TRBD2 was not tested on the DNA. TRBV21-1 is a listed pseudogene. This CDR3 is 8 amino acids long. The CDR3, as DNA: TGTTCCTGGAGGAGGGTGTTTTTT. It translates to CSWRRVFF.

A note on this clone: This CDR3 fails to terminate in the conserved phenylalanine or tryptophan, so it likely reflects a read error. The gene calls are TRBV27 and TRBJ2-7; 7 bases fit TRBD2. This CDR3 spans 15 amino acids. V dropped 3 bases and J dropped 1; count of bases not matched to a gene: 6. Per the germline V gene, CDR1 is MNHEY and CDR2 is SMNVEV (reference sequence). The CDR3: CASSFSGRLSYEQYL. Written as DNA, the CDR3 is TGTGCCAGCAGTTTTTCCGGGAGGCTTTCCTACGAGCAGTACCTC.

The chain has TRBV4-3 and TRBJ1-3; a possible D gene is TRBD1 (5 bases). Trimming left V 0 bases short and J 0 bases short, with 9 bases between. This CDR3 spans 16 amino acids. From germline, CDR1 is LGHNA and CDR2 YSLEER. The CDR3: CASSQDRQLSGNTIYF. The CDR3 bases are TGCGCCAGCAGCCAAGATCGACAGCTCTCTGGAAACACCATATATTTT.

The V and J genes are TRBV6-5 and TRBJ1-2; 7 bases fit TRBD1. This CDR3 has 13 amino acids. V shed 6 bases and J 4 bases; nucleotides not matched to a gene: 5. The germline V gene encodes CDR1 MNHEY and CDR2 SVGAGI. The CDR3, as DNA: TGTGCCAGCAGCCAGACAGGGAGCTATGGCTACACCTTC. It yields the protein CASSQTGSYGYTF.

Here the CDR3 DNA reads TGTGCCAGCAGCCCCCGGACTAGCGGGAACCATGAGCAGTTCTTC. Encoded protein: CASSPRTSGNHEQFF. The V and J genes are TRBV9 and TRBJ2-1, with 12 nucleotides matching TRBD2. Germline trimming cut 4 bases from V and 8 bases from J; bases unmatched to any gene: 7. This CDR3 spans 15 amino acids. Per germline, CDR1 SGDLS and CDR2 YYNGEE.

This chain joins TRBV28 and TRBJ2-1; possibly TRBD1 for D (6 bases). CDR1 MDHEN and CDR2 SYDVKM come from the germline V gene. CDR3 length: 14 amino acids. V was shortened by 5 bases and J by 4 bases, with 12 bases between the two germline ends. The CDR3 nucleotides read TGTGCCAGCAGTCTCTCCGACAGGTACAATGAGCAGTTCTTC. As protein: CASSLSDRYNEQFF.

The chain recombines TRBV4-3 with TRBJ1-6; D possibly corresponds to TRBD1 (6 bases). Germline CDR1 is LGHNA and CDR2 is YSLEER. V was shortened by 4 bases and J by 6 bases, with 22 bases between the two germline ends. The CDR3 loop spans 18 amino acids. CDR3 residues: CASSLQGPGWNRNSPLHF. DNA of the CDR3: TGCGCCAGCAGCCTCCAGGGGCCGGGATGGAATCGTAATTCACCCCTCCACTTT.

This clone occurred once. This rearrangement joins TRBV7-9 to TRBJ2-1; 14 bases are a match to TRBD2. Germline V gives CDR1 SEHNR, CDR2 FQNEAQ (reference sequence). This CDR3 has 18 residues. The trim removed 3 bases at V and 7 bases at J, leaving 11 bases unmatched. CDR3 bases: TGTGCCAGCAGCTTCGTCGGACTAGCGGGGGGATCGGGGAATGAGCAGTTCTTC. It encodes CASSFVGLAGGSGNEQFF.

The chain recombines TRBV5-5 with TRBJ1-2; 10 nucleotides match TRBD1. The CDR3 runs 14 residues. Germline V gives CDR1 SGHKS, CDR2 YYEKEE (reference sequence). The trim removed 4 bases at V and 8 bases at J, leaving 8 bases unmatched. This chain's CDR3 is CASSPGTGVLGYTF. The CDR3 region has the DNA TGTGCCAGCAGCCCCGGGACAGGGGTTTTGGGCTACACCTTC.

The chain links TRBV28 to TRBJ2-7, with TRBD2 matching over 11 bases. This CDR3 has 15 amino acids. V was clipped by 7 bases and J by 1 base; unmatched bases: 6. Germline assignment: CDR1 MDHEN and CDR2 SYDVKM. Here the CDR3 DNA reads TGTGCCAGCATTCCCCTAGCGGGGGGTTCCTACGAGCAGTACTTC. This encodes CASIPLAGGSYEQYF.

For the CDR3, the DNA is TGCGCCAGCAGCGGCCGACTTAACTATGGCTACACCTTC. Translating it yields CASSGRLNYGYTF. The chain couples TRBV5-1 to TRBJ1-2; D unresolved. Germline CDR1 is SGHRS and CDR2 is YFSETQ. The CDR3 contains 13 residues. With 4 bases removed from V and 1 base from J, the gap between germline ends came to 8 bases.

The chain couples TRBV7-8 to TRBJ2-3, with TRBD2 identical over 8 bases. This CDR3 is 16 amino acids long. Germline CDR1 reads SGHVS; CDR2 reads FQNEAQ. V shed 2 bases and J 2 bases; nucleotides not matched to a gene: 6. Here the CDR3 DNA reads TGTGCCAGCAGCTTACAGGTAGCGGGGTTCACAGATACGCAGTATTTT. This sequence encodes CASSLQVAGFTDTQYF.

Here the CDR3 reads CASSPSGLAGGRTGELFF. CDR3 nucleotide sequence: TGTGCCAGCAGCCCTAGTGGACTAGCGGGAGGACGGACCGGGGAGCTGTTTTTT. The V gene is TRBV7-2, the J gene TRBJ2-2; 14 bases line up with TRBD2. Germline V lookup: CDR1 SGHTA, CDR2 FQGNSA. The CDR3 consists of 18 residues. J gave up 5 bases and V 5 bases, and 10 bases lay outside the gene matches.

V is TRBV13 and J is TRBJ2-1; D is unresolved. Trimming removed 3 bases from V and 7 bases from J, with 22 bases in between. The CDR3 consists of 17 residues. In germline, CDR1 is PRHDT, CDR2 FYEKMQ (reference sequence). The CDR3 here is CASSFHHSSVTPNEQFF. CDR3 nucleotides: TGTGCCAGCAGCTTCCACCACTCCAGCGTGACGCCAAATGAGCAGTTCTTC.